The rows below give T cell receptor beta chains drawn from one sample of a study of blood T cells in healthy people across ages. TCRdb fed the 5' RACE reads into MiXCR, producing one record per CDR3 protein. The sample holds about 1.5 million distinct CDR3 sequences, approximately 43% seen once. Sequencing was performed on blood. These TCRs come from a woman under 30 in good health. The CDR3 runs from the conserved cysteine through the conserved F or W. D genes are given only for firm matches. Where a row states a size, it is once, few, many or the class of an expanded clone; other rows omit it.

v_gene	len	j_gene	d_gene	abundance	CDR3aa	CDR3nt
TRBV7-9	15	TRBJ2-7	.	.	CASSNFGALSGEQYF	TGTGCCAGCAGTAACTTCGGGGCTCTGTCCGGCGAGCAGTACTTC
TRBV12-3/TRBV12-4	15	TRBJ2-7	.	once	CASSFNGGPYNEQYF	TGTGCCAGCAGTTTCAATGGGGGACCTTACAATGAGCAGTACTTC
TRBV20-1	16	TRBJ2-7	TRBD1	few	CSARGLPGQGTGEQYF	TGCAGTGCTAGAGGCCTCCCGGGACAGGGAACAGGCGAGCAGTACTTC
TRBV20-1	15	TRBJ2-7	TRBD2	few	CSARDRVAGGHEQYF	TGCAGTGCTAGAGATAGGGTAGCGGGAGGACACGAGCAGTACTTC
TRBV7-9	16	TRBJ1-2	.	.	CASSSLQGEANYGYTF	TGTGCCAGCAGCTCTCTACAGGGAGAAGCTAACTATGGCTACACCTTC
TRBV6-5	14	TRBJ2-7	.	once	CASSYSRGAYEQCF	TGTGCCAGCAGTTACTCCCGGGGGGCCTACGAGCAGTGCTTC
TRBV25-1	17	TRBJ2-2	.	.	CASSEYGGTSNTGELFF	TGTGCCAGCAGTGAATATGGGGGGACGTCGAACACCGGGGAGCTGTTTTTT
TRBV7-9	15	TRBJ1-1	TRBD1	.	CASSSAGTANTEDFF	TGTGCCAGCAGCTCTGCCGGGACAGCCAACACTGAAGATTTCTTT
TRBV3-1	14	TRBJ2-5	.	once	CASSPDSPLETQYF	TGTGCCAGCAGCCCGGACAGTCCCCTGGAGACCCAGTACTTC
TRBV20-1	11	TRBJ2-1	.	.	CSARLGHEQFF	TGCAGTGCTAGACTGGGGCATGAGCAGTTCTTC
TRBV12-3/TRBV12-4	14	TRBJ1-5	.	many	CASSHPGVNQPQHF	TGTGCCAGCAGTCACCCAGGGGTAAATCAGCCCCAGCATTTT
TRBV6-2/TRBV6-3	16	TRBJ2-2	.	.	CASSTGVGENTGELFF	TGTGCCAGCAGTACGGGGGTAGGAGAGAACACCGGGGAGCTGTTTTTT
TRBV4-1	15	TRBJ1-2	.	few	CASSQVLSGRYGYTF	TGCGCCAGCAGCCAAGTCTTGTCAGGGCGCTATGGCTACACCTTC
TRBV5-1	14	TRBJ1-2	TRBD1	.	CASRNTGVKEGYTF	TGCGCCAGCAGGAATACAGGGGTAAAGGAGGGCTACACCTTC
TRBV12-3/TRBV12-4	14	TRBJ1-4	TRBD1	.	CASSLPGGDGKLFF	TGTGCCAGCAGTTTGCCAGGGGGAGATGGAAAACTGTTTTTT
TRBV6-5	15	TRBJ2-1	.	.	CASRTGDLTYNEQFF	TGTGCCAGCAGGACCGGGGACCTCACCTACAATGAGCAGTTCTTC
TRBV12-3/TRBV12-4	13	TRBJ2-7	.	.	CASSIGLPYEQYF	TGTGCCAGCAGCATAGGGCTACCCTACGAGCAGTACTTC
TRBV4-3	14	TRBJ2-1	.	.	CASSPGLALSEQSF	TGCGCCAGCAGCCCAGGGCTAGCGTTGAGTGAGCAGTCCTTC
TRBV12-3/TRBV12-4	12	TRBJ1-1	TRBD1	.	CASSSRDRKAFF	TGTGCCAGCAGTTCCCGGGACAGGAAAGCTTTCTTT
TRBV6-5	15	TRBJ2-1	TRBD2	.	CASKVAGGPSNEQFF	TGTGCCAGCAAGGTGGCGGGAGGGCCGAGCAATGAGCAGTTCTTC
TRBV7-2	16	TRBJ2-7	.	.	CASSLAGGQGTYEQYF	TGTGCCAGCAGCTTAGCAGGCGGGCAGGGTACCTACGAGCAGTACTTC
TRBV20-1	17	TRBJ2-3	TRBD2	once	CSARVPRLAGSTDTQYF	TGCAGTGCTAGAGTGCCGAGACTAGCGGGGAGCACAGATACGCAGTATTTT
TRBV12-3/TRBV12-4	16	TRBJ1-2	TRBD1	.	CASSSTGTGVQDGYTF	TGTGCCAGCAGTTCCACCGGGACAGGGGTCCAGGATGGCTACACCTTC
TRBV29-1	13	TRBJ1-2	TRBD1	few	CSVEHGTGYGYTF	TGCAGCGTTGAACACGGGACAGGGTATGGCTACACCTTC
TRBV14	16	TRBJ2-1	.	.	CASSQTKEGSYNEQFF	TGTGCCAGCAGCCAGACGAAGGAAGGCTCCTACAATGAGCAGTTCTTC
TRBV6-2/TRBV6-3	14	TRBJ2-3	.	.	CASSYRVVADTQYF	TGTGCCAGCAGTTACAGGGTTGTGGCAGATACGCAGTATTTT
TRBV24-1	15	TRBJ2-1	.	.	CATSDSGISYNEQFF	TGTGCCACCAGTGACTCGGGAATTTCCTACAATGAGCAGTTCTTC
TRBV20-1	14	TRBJ2-1	TRBD2	few	CSAKSSLAGAQQFF	TGCAGTGCTAAGAGTTCCCTAGCGGGAGCACAGCAGTTCTTC
TRBV27	15	TRBJ2-7	.	.	CASSLRRGEGYEQYF	TGTGCCAGCAGTCTCCGGCGCGGAGAGGGCTACGAGCAGTACTTC
TRBV20-1	13	TRBJ2-7	.	many	CSARPPGSYEQYF	TGCAGTGCTAGACCCCCCGGCTCCTACGAGCAGTACTTC
TRBV20-1	17	TRBJ2-3	TRBD2	.	CSASGTSGRARTDTQYF	TGCAGTGCTAGCGGGACTAGCGGGAGGGCCCGGACAGATACGCAGTATTTT
TRBV20-1	19	TRBJ2-1	TRBD2	.	CSARGRRTSGRTSYNEQFF	TGCAGTGCTAGAGGTCGCAGAACTAGCGGGAGGACCTCCTACAATGAGCAGTTCTTC
TRBV20-1	15	TRBJ1-2	.	many	CSASSGPRQNYGYTF	TGCAGTGCCTCCTCGGGGCCACGACAGAACTATGGCTACACCTTC
TRBV27	12	TRBJ1-6	.	.	CASRIRGSPLHF	TGTGCCAGCAGGATAAGGGGTTCACCCCTCCACTTT
TRBV2	17	TRBJ2-3	TRBD1	few	CASSVSDRDDGTDTQYF	TGTGCCAGCAGTGTTAGTGACAGGGATGATGGCACAGATACGCAGTATTTT
TRBV20-1	13	TRBJ1-1	.	.	CSARPDRRTEAFF	TGCAGTGCTAGACCAGACAGGCGGACTGAAGCTTTCTTT
TRBV20-1	13	TRBJ2-4	.	few	CSRGRVGKNIQYF	TGCAGTAGGGGTCGGGTGGGCAAAAACATTCAGTACTTC
TRBV6-2/TRBV6-3	16	TRBJ1-1	.	.	CASITPSQELNTEAFF	TGTGCCAGCATTACACCTAGCCAGGAGTTGAACACTGAAGCTTTCTTT
TRBV6-6	14	TRBJ1-4	.	.	CASSQTSTNEKLFF	TGTGCCAGCAGTCAGACATCAACTAATGAAAAACTGTTTTTT
TRBV20-1	14	TRBJ2-3	.	.	CSAPHQGRTDTQYF	TGCAGTGCTCCCCACCAGGGGCGCACAGATACGCAGTATTTT
TRBV7-2	17	TRBJ2-1	TRBD2	few	CASSRQRGDSSYNEQFF	TGTGCCAGCAGCCGCCAGCGGGGGGACAGCTCCTACAATGAGCAGTTCTTC
TRBV27	16	TRBJ2-7	.	few	CASCPSPAGSYNEQYF	TGTGCCAGCTGCCCATCCCCAGCGGGCTCGTACAATGAGCAGTACTTC
TRBV20-1	13	TRBJ1-2	TRBD1	.	CSAKTGFDYGYTF	TGCAGTGCGAAGACAGGGTTCGACTATGGCTACACCTTC
TRBV2	16	TRBJ2-4	TRBD1	.	CASSDGTVGFKNIQYF	TGTGCCAGCAGTGATGGGACAGTAGGCTTCAAAAACATTCAGTACTTC
TRBV4-3	13	TRBJ2-3	.	.	CASSQGYTDAQYF	TGCGCCAGCAGCCAAGGCTACACAGATGCGCAGTATTTT
TRBV20-1	13	TRBJ2-5	.	.	CSARGSSQETQYF	TGCAGTGCTAGAGGAAGTAGCCAAGAGACCCAGTACTTC
TRBV5-1	14	TRBJ1-4	.	.	CASSPGTADEKLFF	TGCGCCAGCAGTCCCGGGACGGCGGATGAAAAACTGTTTTTT
TRBV27	17	TRBJ2-5	TRBD2	.	CASSSPRGTSGKETQYF	TGTGCCAGCAGTTCCCCGAGGGGGACTAGCGGTAAAGAGACCCAGTACTTC
TRBV7-2	17	TRBJ2-7	.	once	CASSLGMGDFRFYEQYF	TGTGCCAGCAGCTTAGGTATGGGGGATTTTCGTTTCTACGAGCAGTACTTC
TRBV7-9	17	TRBJ2-3	.	.	CASSLASGTGSTDTQYF	TGTGCCAGCAGCTTAGCCTCGGGCACAGGTAGCACAGATACGCAGTATTTT
TRBV4-3	15	TRBJ2-5	.	.	CASSQGPLTYNEQYF	TGCGCCAGCAGCCAAGGGCCGCTAACCTACAATGAGCAGTACTTC
TRBV27	13	TRBJ2-7	.	.	CASSLYTASEQYF	TGTGCCAGCAGTTTATATACGGCCTCCGAGCAGTACTTC
TRBV29-1	15	TRBJ2-1	TRBD2	.	CSVVASGRSYNEQFF	TGCAGCGTTGTGGCTAGCGGCCGCTCCTACAATGAGCAGTTCTTC